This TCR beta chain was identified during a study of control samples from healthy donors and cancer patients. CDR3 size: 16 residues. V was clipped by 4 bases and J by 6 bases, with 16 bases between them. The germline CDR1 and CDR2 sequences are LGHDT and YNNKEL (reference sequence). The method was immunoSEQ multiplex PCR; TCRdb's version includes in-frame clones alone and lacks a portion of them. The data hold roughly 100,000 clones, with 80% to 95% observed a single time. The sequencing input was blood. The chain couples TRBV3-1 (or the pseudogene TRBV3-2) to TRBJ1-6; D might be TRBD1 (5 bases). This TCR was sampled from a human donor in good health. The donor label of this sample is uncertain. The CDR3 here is CASSPRYGTANSPLHF. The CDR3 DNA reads TGTGCCAGCAGCCCACGGTACGGGACGGCTAATTCACCCCTCCACTTT.